Below, one T cell receptor (beta chain) is given with its context. Its antigen is unknown. This sample stems from a study of vaccination effects on CD4 cells after COVID-19. The study's findings and limits: Researchers report that only 1 of 255 vaccine-induced clones in healthy vaccinees cross-reacted with common cold coronaviruses. The study, lacking early post-infection timepoints, had few convalescent patients.

This table comes from immunoSEQ multiplex PCR, and its TCRdb copy is limited to in-frame clones, with some not included. Here the sample spans roughly 67,000 clones, about 79% being singletons. Expansion with viral peptide pools was applied to antigen-specific CD4+ T cells by the ViraFEST assay prior to sequencing. Once cultured for more than nine days, the cells underwent separation to obtain CD4+ T cells. Absence of prior SARS-CoV-2 infection characterized the vaccine recipients, who showed negative nucleocapsid antibodies. After 2 million or so PBMC were placed in each well, they were cultured with 10 IU/ml IL-2 and around 10 ug/ml peptides. The authors exchanged half the medium for IL-2 medium on days 3 and 7. Trimming stripped 0 bases from V and 7 bases from J, with 19 bases between. CDR1 is SGDLS and CDR2 is YYNGEE in the germline V gene. The CDR3 spans 16 residues.

The rearrangement links TRBV9 to TRBJ2-5, with unresolved D. This clonotype was sampled from a human donor who received a COVID-19 vaccine. The material sequenced was CD4+ T cells from PBMCs cultured with SARS-CoV-2 spike peptides, taken before COVID-19 vaccination. CDR3 residues: CASSVVSTPRDGTQYF. CDR3 coding DNA: TGTGCCAGCAGCGTAGTATCCACTCCCCGTGATGGGACCCAGTACTTC.